The TCR beta chain under discussion was sequenced for a study of regulatory and conventional T cells in RAG deficiency. Notes on the study in general: Sorted Omenn CD25-high CD127-low cells may not be bona fide Tregs. RAG-deficient patients showed markedly lower Shannon entropy and higher Simpson indices than control T-cell subsets.

Data came from immunoSEQ multiplex PCR; TCRdb stores just in-frame clones and leaves some out. The sample consists of 8,500 or so clones, 70% to 90% of them appearing once. As concerns this clone: Its antigen is currently unknown.

V was cut by 1 base and J by 4 bases, with 11 bases left in between. CDR1 and CDR2 from the germline V gene are SGDLS and YYNGEE. This CDR3 is 15 amino acids long. These data were also filed under a second study, of regulatory T cells. That work states: The primer mix had 52 TRBV and 13 TRBJ primers.

The chain employs TRBV9 and TRBJ2-2; maybe TRBD1 (5 bases). The TCR sequence derives from a human donor in good health. Specimen: CD8+ T cells sorted from blood. CDR3 region: CASSVSQGPTGELFF. The CDR3, as DNA: TGTGCCAGCAGCGTAAGTCAGGGTCCCACCGGGGAGCTGTTTTTT.